The clone carrying this TCR beta chain came up many times. Its target is not known. All patients were untreated before thyroid surgery. Under the authors' procedure: CDR3 was compared across clinicopathological groups, and the resulting differences were used to build a distant-metastasis classifier for papillary thyroid cancer. TCRdb redid the clone calls on the PCR reads using MiXCR. What appears here as the V and J calls and clone size reflects TCRdb's work, not the paper's. The data contain about 27,000 clones, roughly 14% of them seen just once; the ten biggest clones take up about a sixth. The sample comes from a study of metastatic and nonmetastatic thyroid tumors. The wider study: From malignant and benign thyroid patients, repertoires in blood and in tumor or nodule tissue were compared.

V was clipped by 2 bases and J by 5 bases; unmatched bases: 8. CDR1 MDHEN and CDR2 SYDVKM come from the germline V gene. The CDR3 has 15 amino acids. Study-level points and caveats: It was reportedly found that TCR beta diversity was significantly higher in malignant thyroid tumors than in benign nodules, a difference seen in both blood and tumor samples.

The clonotype was recovered from a male donor with papillary thyroid cancer or a benign thyroid nodule (not recorded which). Some clones in this sample may be carry-over from other donors' samples. Sequenced input: blood. The V and J genes are TRBV28 and TRBJ1-1; 7 positions agree with TRBD1. The CDR3 nucleotides read TGTGCCAGCAGTTTACGGTCCAGGGGGGGGACTGAAGCTTTCTTT. Its protein is CASSLRSRGGTEAFF. Supplemented by reference TRBV28 and TRBJ1-1, the full variable domain reads DVKVTQSSRYLVKRTGEKVFLECVQDMDHENMFWYRQDPGLGLRLIYFSYDVKMKEKGDIPEGYSVSREKKERFSLILESASTNQTSMYLCASSLRSRGGTEAFFGQGTRLTVV.